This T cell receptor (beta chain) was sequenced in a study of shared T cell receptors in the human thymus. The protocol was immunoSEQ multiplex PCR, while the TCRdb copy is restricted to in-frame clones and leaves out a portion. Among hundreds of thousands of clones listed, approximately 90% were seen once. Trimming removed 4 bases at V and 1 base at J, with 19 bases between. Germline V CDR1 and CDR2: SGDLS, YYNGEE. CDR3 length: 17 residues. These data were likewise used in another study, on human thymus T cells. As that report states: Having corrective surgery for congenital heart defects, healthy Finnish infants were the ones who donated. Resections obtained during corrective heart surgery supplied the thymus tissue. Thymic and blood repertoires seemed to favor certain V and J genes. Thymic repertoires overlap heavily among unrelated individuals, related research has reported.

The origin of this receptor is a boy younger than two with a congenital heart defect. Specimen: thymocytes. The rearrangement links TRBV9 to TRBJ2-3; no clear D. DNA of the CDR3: TGTGCCAGCAGCCCCCTTTTTGCGGCCAAGGGCACAGATACGCAGTATTTT. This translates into CASSPLFAAKGTDTQYF.